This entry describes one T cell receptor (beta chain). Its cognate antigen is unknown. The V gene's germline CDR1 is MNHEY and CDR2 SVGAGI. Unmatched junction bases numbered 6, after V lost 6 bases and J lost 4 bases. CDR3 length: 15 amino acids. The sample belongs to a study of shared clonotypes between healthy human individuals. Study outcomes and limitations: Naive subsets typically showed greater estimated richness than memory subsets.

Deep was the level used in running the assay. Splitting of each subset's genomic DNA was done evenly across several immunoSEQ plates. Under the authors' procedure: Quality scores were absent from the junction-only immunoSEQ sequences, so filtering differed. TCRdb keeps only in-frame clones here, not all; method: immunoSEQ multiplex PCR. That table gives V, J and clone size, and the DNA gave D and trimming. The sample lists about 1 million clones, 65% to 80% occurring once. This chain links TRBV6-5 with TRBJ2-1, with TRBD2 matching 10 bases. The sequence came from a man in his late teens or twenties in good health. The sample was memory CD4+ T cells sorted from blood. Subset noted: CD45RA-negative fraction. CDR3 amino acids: CASSPAGGTYNEQFF. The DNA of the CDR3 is TGTGCCAGCAGCCCAGCGGGAGGGACATACAATGAGCAGTTCTTC.